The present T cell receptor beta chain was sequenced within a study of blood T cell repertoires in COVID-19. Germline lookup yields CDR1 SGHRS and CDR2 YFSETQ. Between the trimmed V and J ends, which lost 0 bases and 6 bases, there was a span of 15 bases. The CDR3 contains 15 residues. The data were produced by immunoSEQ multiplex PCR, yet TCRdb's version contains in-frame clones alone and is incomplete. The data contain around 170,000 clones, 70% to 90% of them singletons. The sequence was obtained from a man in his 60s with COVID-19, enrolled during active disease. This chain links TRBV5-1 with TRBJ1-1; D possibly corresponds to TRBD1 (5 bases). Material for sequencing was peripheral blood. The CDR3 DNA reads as TGCGCCAGCAGCTTGGATCAGGGCCTCCTTGCTGAAGCTTTCTTT. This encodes CASSLDQGLLAEAFF. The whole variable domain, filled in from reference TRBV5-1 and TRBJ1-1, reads KAGVTQTPRYLIKTRGQQVTLSCSPISGHRSVSWYQQTPGQGLQFLFEYFSETQRNKGNFPGRFSGRQFSNSRSEMNVSTLELGDSALYLCASSLDQGLLAEAFFGQGTRLTVV.